This entry lists 25 T cell receptor beta chains sequenced from one sample in a study of beta chain features in type 1 diabetes. Study results and caveats: Among patients with Type 1 diabetes, TCRB CDR3s were moderately but significantly shorter in every one of the four CD4+ subsets.

These TCRs' antigens remain unknown. Every isolated RNA sample was fully reverse transcribed, so sequencing captured expressed TCRB transcripts. Some clones are missing from TCRdb's copy, which holds only in-frame ones; the method was immunoSEQ multiplex PCR. The repertoire holds 150,000 to 200,000 clones, with roughly 63% as singletons. The source material was naive CD4+ T cells from blood. These receptors originate from a man aged 30 to 39 with type 1 diabetes.

The J gene is TRBJ2-3, the V gene TRBV6-5; D not certain. Germline V lookup: CDR1 MNHEY, CDR2 SVGAGI. The CDR3 is made up of 15 amino acids. Trimming removed 7 bases from V and 0 bases from J, with 14 bases in between. The CDR3 nucleotides read TGTGCCAGCAACCCGTGGGCTGCGAGCACAGATACGCAGTATTTT. The encoded protein is CASNPWAASTDTQYF.

This chain joins TRBV27 and TRBJ2-7; 10 bases match TRBD1. This CDR3 spans 15 amino acids. Trimming took 6 bases from V and 5 from J; bases not matched to a gene: 10. Germline V gives CDR1 MNHEY, CDR2 SMNVEV (reference sequence). The chain's CDR3 is CASRGTGENENEQYF. CDR3 DNA: TGTGCCAGCAGGGGGACAGGGGAGAATGAGAACGAGCAGTACTTC.

This chain connects TRBV4-3 to TRBJ1-5, with TRBD1 as a possible D gene (5 bases). V lost 1 base to trimming and J lost 5 bases, with 12 bases between them. The germline CDR1 and CDR2 sequences are LGHNA and YSLEER. This CDR3 spans 15 amino acids. For the CDR3, the DNA is TGCGCCAGCAGCCAAGGTGTTGGGGCACATCAGCCCCAGCATTTT. This sequence encodes CASSQGVGAHQPQHF.

Only a few counts were recorded for this clone. The V gene is TRBV29-1, the J gene TRBJ1-2; D unresolved. Germline CDR1 is SQVTM and CDR2 is ANQGSEA. Deletions cut 4 bases from V and 8 bases from J, with 14 bases between. The CDR3 loop spans 12 amino acids. Here the CDR3 DNA reads TGCAGCGTTGGAGAACAATCGAAGGGCTACACCTTC. Its protein product is CSVGEQSKGYTF. Full variable domain (outside the CDR3, taken from reference TRBV29-1 and TRBJ1-2): SAVISQKPSRDICQRGTSLTIQCQVDSQVTMMFWYRQQPGQSLTLIATANQGSEATYESGFVIDKFPISRPNLTFSTLTVSNMSPEDSSIYLCSVGEQSKGYTFGSGTRLTVV.

In DNA, the CDR3 is TGTGCCTGGAGTTACCAGGGGGGCTACACCTTC. This codes for CAWSYQGGYTF. The chain employs TRBV30 and TRBJ1-2; tentatively, D is TRBD1 (6 bases). The CDR3 consists of 11 residues. Germline V gene lookup returns CDR1 GTSNPN and CDR2 SVGIG (reference sequence). Trimming pared 2 bases from V and 8 bases from J, leaving 9 bases between.

Worth noting for this clone: The sample holds other DNA sequences that translate to the same CDR3. The chain uses TRBV30 and TRBJ1-1; no clear D. CDR3 length: 11 residues. V gave up 3 bases and J gave up 2 bases, with 4 bases separating them. The germline V gene has CDR1 GTSNPN and CDR2 SVGIG (reference sequence). The CDR3 DNA reads TGTGCCTGGAGAGGAAACACTGAAGCTTTCTTT. Translating it yields CAWRGNTEAFF.

The V gene is TRBV7-9, the J gene TRBJ1-6; tentatively, D is TRBD1 (6 bases). Trimming cost V 4 bases and J 10 bases, with 17 bases left between them. CDR1 and CDR2 from the germline V gene are SEHNR and FQNEAQ (reference sequence). CDR3 length: 15 residues. The DNA of the CDR3 is TGTGCCAGCAGCTCGCTCGGACAGCCTGGGTCACCCCTCCACTTT. It codes for CASSSLGQPGSPLHF.

Only a few counts were recorded for this clone. J is TRBJ2-2 and V is TRBV29-1; the D gene is possibly TRBD2 (5 bases). Between the trimmed V and J ends, which lost 6 bases and 4 bases, there was a span of 15 bases. This CDR3 contains 14 residues. Looked up from germline, CDR1 is SQVTM and CDR2 is ANQGSEA. The CDR3 DNA is TGCAGCGTACGCGGGCAGGCCCGCACCGGGGAGCTGTTTTTT. Translation gives CSVRGQARTGELFF.

The V gene is TRBV9, the J gene TRBJ2-2, with 12 positions matching TRBD2. CDR1 and CDR2 (germline): SGDLS, YYNGEE. This CDR3 comprises 16 residues. The trim removed 3 bases at V and 7 bases at J, leaving 7 bases unmatched. The CDR3 DNA is TGTGCCAGCAGCGAGACTAGCGGGGGCCGTAGCGGGGAGCTGTTTTTT. Protein sequence: CASSETSGGRSGELFF.

The V call is TRBV7-9, the J call TRBJ2-7; weak D call: TRBD1 (5 bases). Germline V gene data show CDR1 as SEHNR and CDR2 as FQNEAQ (reference sequence). The CDR3 runs 14 residues. The V end was cut by 3 bases, the J end by 0 bases, with 9 bases between. CDR3 loop: CASSFDRNSYEQYF. CDR3 coding DNA: TGTGCCAGCAGCTTCGACAGAAACTCCTACGAGCAGTACTTC. Together with reference TRBV7-9 and TRBJ2-7, the CDR3 gives the full variable domain: DTGVSQNPRHKITKRGQNVTFRCDPISEHNRLYWYRQTLGQGPEFLTYFQNEAQLEKSRLLSDRFSAERPKGSFSTLEIQRTEQGDSAMYLCASSFDRNSYEQYFGPGTRLTVT.

The rearrangement joins TRBV5-1 to TRBJ2-1; D is perhaps TRBD2 (5 bases). This CDR3 has 14 amino acids. V was trimmed by 3 bases and J by 3 bases, leaving 10 bases between them. CDR1 is SGHRS, CDR2 YFSETQ, per germline. The CDR3 here is CASSSDTSYNEQFF. In nucleotides, the CDR3 is TGCGCCAGCAGCTCGGATACTAGCTACAATGAGCAGTTCTTC.

This clone was found a few times. J is TRBJ2-3 and V is TRBV9; tentatively, D is TRBD2 (6 bases). Germline CDR1 and CDR2: SGDLS and YYNGEE. Trimming stripped 4 bases from V and 6 bases from J, with 18 bases between. This CDR3 region has 15 residues. The CDR3 reads CASSTDGGHTDTQYF. Here the CDR3 DNA reads TGTGCCAGCAGCACGGACGGAGGGCACACGGATACGCAGTATTTT.

The chain recombines TRBV2 with TRBJ2-6; 7 nucleotides align to TRBD2. The CDR3 is 17 amino acids. The germline V gene encodes CDR1 SNHLY and CDR2 FYNNEI. The V gene end was trimmed by 0 bases and the J gene end by 0 bases; junction bases not matched to a gene: 2. The CDR3 nucleotides are TGTGCCAGCAGTGAAGCGAGCGGGGACTCTGGGGCCAACGTCCTGACTTTC. Protein product: CASSEASGDSGANVLTF. Variable domain in full (rest from reference TRBV2 and TRBJ2-6): EPEVTQTPSHQVTQMGQEVILRCVPISNHLYFYWYRQILGQKVEFLVSFYNNEISEKSEIFDDQFSVERPDGSNFTLKIRSTKLEDSAMYFCASSEASGDSGANVLTFGAGSRLTVL.

The chain carries TRBV15 and TRBJ2-7, with a tentative D call TRBD1 (7 bases). Germline CDR1 reads LNHNV; CDR2 reads YYDKDF (reference sequence). Trimming removed 1 base at V and 6 bases at J, with 10 bases between. This CDR3 is built from 13 residues. CDR3: CATSRGQGGEQYF. The CDR3 DNA reads as TGTGCCACCAGCAGAGGACAGGGAGGCGAGCAGTACTTC.

The sample holds a few counts of this clone. This sequence joins TRBV9 and TRBJ2-3; TRBD2 matches 8 bases. Trimming cost V 2 bases and J 5 bases; bases outside gene matches: 4. Germline V CDR1 and CDR2: SGDLS, YYNGEE. The CDR3 contains 14 residues. The CDR3 DNA follows: TGTGCCAGCAGCGTTTTAGCGGGGCAAGATACGCAGTATTTT. Residues: CASSVLAGQDTQYF.

Note on this clone: This specimen includes other DNA sequences encoding the same CDR3. V is TRBV7-2 and J is TRBJ2-3; D uncertain. V lost 5 bases to trimming and J lost 2 bases, with 5 bases between them. This CDR3 is 12 amino acids long. The germline CDR1 and CDR2 sequences are SGHTA and FQGNSA. The CDR3 bases are TGTGCCAGCAGCCCTTCCACAGATACGCAGTATTTT. Residues: CASSPSTDTQYF.

This clone occurred a few times. This chain joins TRBV5-1 and TRBJ1-5; perhaps TRBD1 as D (5 bases). Trimming stripped 4 bases from V and 3 bases from J, with 8 bases between. CDR1 and CDR2 from the germline V gene are SGHRS and YFSETQ. The CDR3 has 13 residues. DNA for the CDR3: TGCGCCAGCAGCGTGGACACCAATCAGCCCCAGCATTTT. Protein: CASSVDTNQPQHF.

This chain uses TRBV7-2 with TRBJ1-5; D call uncertain. V was pared by 5 bases and J by 6 bases, with 14 bases between. Germline CDR1 SGHTA, CDR2 FQGNSA. CDR3 length: 14 amino acids. DNA of the CDR3: TGTGCCAGCAGCCCCGGGCGAGGAGGTCAGCCCCAGCATTTT. It codes for CASSPGRGGQPQHF.

The rearrangement joins TRBV28 to TRBJ2-1; D might be TRBD1 (6 bases). CDR3 length: 13 residues. Germline-derived CDR1 and CDR2 are MDHEN and SYDVKM. V was shortened by 7 bases and J by 6 bases, with 13 bases between the two germline ends. The CDR3 reads CASTRGFANEQFF. CDR3 DNA: TGTGCCAGCACCAGGGGTTTCGCCAATGAGCAGTTCTTC. Variable domain in full (rest from reference TRBV28 and TRBJ2-1): DVKVTQSSRYLVKRTGEKVFLECVQDMDHENMFWYRQDPGLGLRLIYFSYDVKMKEKGDIPEGYSVSREKKERFSLILESASTNQTSMYLCASTRGFANEQFFGPGTRLTVL.

This chain connects TRBV30 to TRBJ1-6, with TRBD1 identical over 8 bases. Germline loops: CDR1 GTSNPN, CDR2 SVGIG (reference sequence). Losses at the gene ends were 3 bases for V and 10 bases for J; bases not matched to a gene: 11. CDR3 size: 15 residues. CDR3 region: CAWRLPDRDGSPLHF. The CDR3 nucleotides are TGTGCCTGGAGACTCCCGGACAGGGATGGGTCACCCCTCCACTTT.

The CDR3 reads CASSLPSSTDTQYF. Written as DNA, the CDR3 is TGCGCCAGCAGCTTGCCTTCCAGTACAGATACGCAGTATTTT. The rearrangement joins TRBV5-1 to TRBJ2-3, with unresolved D. CDR3 length: 14 amino acids. V was trimmed by 1 base and J by 3 bases, leaving 9 bases between them. Germline CDR1 and CDR2: SGHRS and YFSETQ.

The genes are TRBV21-1 and TRBJ2-4; the table's D call, TRBD1, was not checked against the DNA. TRBV21-1 is annotated as a pseudogene. The CDR3 is 14 amino acids. CDR3 nucleotides: TGTGCCAGCAGCAATAGCAGGGGAAGCAACATTCAGTACTTC. Its translation is CASSNSRGSNIQYF.

This clone was observed a few times. The chain couples TRBV30 to TRBJ2-7; 7 bases are shared with TRBD1. In germline, CDR1 is GTSNPN, CDR2 SVGIG (reference sequence). The CDR3 is 13 amino acids. Trimming cost V 2 bases and J 6 bases; bases outside gene matches: 7. For the CDR3, the DNA is TGTGCCTGGAGTCCCCCGGACAGGCGCGAGCAGTACTTC. It encodes CAWSPPDRREQYF.

This clone was seen only once. V usage is TRBV23-1 and J usage is TRBJ2-2; 9 positions match TRBD1. TRBV23-1 has ORF status, its function being uncertain. The CDR3 is 16 residues long. The V gene end was trimmed by 4 bases and the J gene end by 2 bases; junction bases not matched to a gene: 5. CDR3 amino acids: CASSPRDRENTGELFF. The DNA of the CDR3 is TGCGCCAGCAGTCCTCGGGACAGGGAAAACACCGGGGAGCTGTTTTTT.

The V and J genes are TRBV20-1 and TRBJ1-5, with D maybe TRBD1 (5 bases). The germline gives CDR1 DFQATT, CDR2 SNEGSKA (reference sequence). This CDR3 is 11 amino acids long. The ends were cut back, 7 bases at V and 11 bases at J, with 15 bases in the middle. Written as DNA, the CDR3 is TGCAGTGTCCGAGGGCAGGGAACCCAGCATTTT. As protein: CSVRGQGTQHF.